The T cell receptor beta chain described here comes from a study of blood T cell repertoires in COVID-19. Across the whole study: PBMCs, B-cell-depleted T cells, or T cells provided the cDNA or gDNA that made up the material.

Libraries were prepared by immunoSEQ multiplex PCR; TCRdb keeps only in-frame clonotypes and omits some of them. Of a few hundred thousand clones listed, around nine tenths are singletons. Germline lookup yields CDR1 MNHNY and CDR2 SVGAGI (reference sequence). The J segment lost 0 bases and the V segment lost 5 bases, leaving 4 bases of the junction unmatched. This CDR3 contains 15 residues. During active infection, Seattle patients enrolled and were then monitored through disease. The TCR comes from a woman aged 60 to 75 with COVID-19, enrolled during active disease. The V gene is TRBV6-6, the J gene TRBJ1-3; 7 nucleotides match TRBD1. Sequenced sample: peripheral blood. The CDR3 reads CASSHDRVSGNTIYF. DNA of the CDR3: TGTGCCAGCAGTCACGACAGGGTCTCTGGAAACACCATATATTTT.